The source of this TCR beta chain is a study of response to subunit inactivated influenza vaccine. The V segment lost 1 base and the J segment 6 bases; nucleotides outside the gene matches: 6. CDR1 and CDR2 from the germline V gene are DFQATT and SNEGSKA (reference sequence). The CDR3 totals 14 residues. This clonotype came up a few times. Via MiXCR, TCRdb re-called the RT-PCR reads, giving one row per CDR3 protein. The data hold around 470,000 distinct CDR3 sequences, with around 7.9% observed a single time. Material: PBMCs from blood, obtained 23 months after vaccination. The TCR originated in a man aged 45 to 75 who received an inactivated influenza vaccine. This chain connects TRBV20-1 to TRBJ2-7; 10 bases agree with TRBD2. Here the CDR3 reads CSARASGSLVEQYF. For the CDR3, the DNA is TGCAGTGCTAGAGCTAGCGGGAGTCTCGTCGAGCAGTACTTC.